One and the same sample provided the 26 T cell receptor beta chains below, sequenced in a study of OX40 agonist ivuxolimab in advanced cancers. This table comes from immunoSEQ multiplex PCR, and its TCRdb copy is limited to in-frame clones, with some not included. The sample includes roughly 67,000 clones, roughly 80% of them seen just once. This specimen was CD4+ or CD8+ T cells sorted from blood, taken in a trial of the OX40 agonist ivuxolimab. Source of these receptors: an adult with an advanced solid tumor such as melanoma, head and neck, liver or kidney cancer.

The chain combines TRBV7-2 with TRBJ1-5, with TRBD1 identical over 7 bases. V shed 4 bases and J 1 base; nucleotides not matched to a gene: 4. The length of the CDR3 is 15 residues. Germline values: CDR1 SGHTA, CDR2 FQGNSA. For the CDR3, the DNA is TGTGCCAGCAGCTATTACAGGGGAAGCAATCAGCCCCAGCATTTT. It is translated as CASSYYRGSNQPQHF.

The chain employs TRBV7-9 and TRBJ2-5; perhaps TRBD2 as D (5 bases). This CDR3 has 13 residues. Germline lookup yields CDR1 SEHNR and CDR2 FQNEAQ (reference sequence). V was cut by 4 bases and J by 7 bases, with 13 bases left in between. The CDR3: CASSSGFGGTQYF. CDR3 bases: TGTGCCAGCAGCTCGGGTTTCGGAGGGACCCAGTACTTC.

Remarks on this clone: The same CDR3 can be traced to other DNA sequences in this sample. V and J are TRBV5-1 and TRBJ1-3; no definite D call. The CDR3 sequence is 15 residues long. The V gene lost 0 bases and the J gene lost 0 bases, with 7 bases spanning the gap. CDR1 is SGHRS, CDR2 YFSETQ, per germline. CDR3 coding DNA: TGCGCCAGCAGCTTGGTCGGCGGCTCTGGAAACACCATATATTTT. Protein: CASSLVGGSGNTIYF. The whole variable domain, filled in from reference TRBV5-1 and TRBJ1-3, reads KAGVTQTPRYLIKTRGQQVTLSCSPISGHRSVSWYQQTPGQGLQFLFEYFSETQRNKGNFPGRFSGRQFSNSRSEMNVSTLELGDSALYLCASSLVGGSGNTIYFGEGSWLTVV.

This rearrangement joins TRBV7-3 to TRBJ2-2, with D unresolved. V was shortened by 5 bases and J by 2 bases, with 3 bases between the two germline ends. This CDR3 region has 12 residues. Germline CDR1 is SGHTA and CDR2 is FQGTGA. As DNA, the CDR3 is TGTGCCAGCAGCGGAAACACCGGGGAGCTGTTTTTT. Its protein product is CASSGNTGELFF.

V and J are TRBV18 and TRBJ1-5; possibly TRBD1 for D (6 bases). V was cut by 0 bases and J by 4 bases, with 10 bases left in between. Germline lookup yields CDR1 KGHSH and CDR2 LQKENI. This CDR3 has 15 residues. The CDR3 coding sequence is TGTGCCAGCTCACCACCGGGACAAACTAATCAGCCCCAGCATTTT. Amino acids: CASSPPGQTNQPQHF.

This clone was seen once. J is TRBJ2-5 and V is TRBV5-3, with D possibly matching TRBD1 (5 bases). TRBV5-3 is known as an ORF, though its function is uncertain. V lost 2 bases and J lost 5, with 13 bases in between. This CDR3 has 14 residues. CDR3 sequence: CARSLEGDGETQYF. In DNA form, the CDR3 reads TGTGCCAGAAGCTTAGAAGGGGATGGGGAGACCCAGTACTTC.

This clone was seen a few times. This rearrangement joins TRBV5-6 to TRBJ2-3; 9 nucleotides align to TRBD2. The CDR3 is 16 residues long. The germline V gene has CDR1 SGHDT and CDR2 YYEEEE. J gave up 4 bases and V 0 bases, and 6 bases lay outside the gene matches. CDR3 in amino acids: CASSLAWREGSDTQYF. As DNA, the CDR3 is TGTGCCAGCAGCTTGGCCTGGCGGGAGGGCTCAGATACGCAGTATTTT.

This clone showed up just once. The gene calls are TRBV28 and TRBJ1-2; D is possibly TRBD1 (5 bases). This CDR3 has 12 residues. Trimming shortened V by 6 bases and J by 8 bases, and 13 bases separated the two germline ends. Germline CDR1 reads MDHEN; CDR2 reads SYDVKM. DNA of the CDR3: TGTGCCAGCAGGGCGCAGGGTAACGGCTACACCTTC. Its translation: CASRAQGNGYTF.

V and J are TRBV7-9 and TRBJ1-5, with D possibly being TRBD1 (6 bases). V lost 6 bases, J lost 5 bases, and 14 bases lay in between. CDR3 length: 14 residues. The germline CDR1 and CDR2 sequences are SEHNR and FQNEAQ (reference sequence). The CDR3 sequence is CASRTGRKDQPQHF. In nucleotides, the CDR3 is TGTGCCAGCAGGACAGGAAGGAAGGATCAGCCCCAGCATTTT.

This sequence joins TRBV19 and TRBJ2-7; 7 nucleotides agree with TRBD1. This CDR3 is 13 amino acids long. Germline lookup yields CDR1 LNHDA and CDR2 SQIVND (reference sequence). The V gene end was trimmed by 4 bases and the J gene end by 6 bases; junction bases not matched to a gene: 6. Here the CDR3 reads CASSKGRGFEQYF. In DNA form, the CDR3 reads TGTGCCAGTAGTAAAGGCAGGGGGTTCGAGCAGTACTTC.

The chain has TRBV21-1 and TRBJ2-7; the table gives TRBD1 as D, unverified against the DNA. TRBV21-1 corresponds to a pseudogene. This CDR3 contains 14 residues. The CDR3, as DNA: TGTGCCAGATCAGACAACCGTTACTCCTACGAGCAGTACGTC. The encoded protein is CARSDNRYSYEQYV.

The rearrangement uses TRBV2 and TRBJ2-5, with 7 bases that match TRBD1. The CDR3 runs to 14 residues. Germline V CDR1 and CDR2: SNHLY, FYNNEI. Germline trimming cut 5 bases from V and 4 bases from J; bases unmatched to any gene: 7. As DNA, the CDR3 is TGTGCCAGCAGTAAGGGACAGCCCCGAGAGACCCAGTACTTC. This encodes CASSKGQPRETQYF.

Concerning this clone: Germline and junction disagree at one end, which may indicate a read error. The chain links TRBV7-9 to TRBJ2-1, with 8 bases aligning to TRBD1. Germline V CDR1 and CDR2: SEHNR, FQNEAQ (reference sequence). The CDR3 is 16 amino acids. This CDR3 is CASSVITGTGYDEQFF. The CDR3, as DNA: TGTGCCAGCAGCGTCATTACCGGGACAGGCTACGATGAGCAGTTCTTC.

The chain links TRBV27 to TRBJ2-5; D perhaps matches TRBD1 (6 bases). The CDR3 loop spans 15 amino acids. Between the trimmed V and J ends, which lost 6 bases and 4 bases, there was a span of 18 bases. Looked up from germline, CDR1 is MNHEY and CDR2 is SMNVEV (reference sequence). Written as DNA, the CDR3 is TGTGCCAGCAGACCACCCGGGACAAAGGGAGAGACCCAGTACTTC. This translates into CASRPPGTKGETQYF.

The chain links TRBV6-1 to TRBJ1-4; D may be TRBD1 (6 bases). CDR1 is MNHNS and CDR2 is SASEGT in the germline V gene. This CDR3 is built from 14 residues. Trimming pared 7 bases from V and 7 bases from J, leaving 16 bases between. CDR3 in DNA: TGTGCCAGCATTCTAGGACAGTCCGGTGAAAAACTGTTTTTT. Translation: CASILGQSGEKLFF.

V gene TRBV27 combines with J gene TRBJ1-6, with 9 bases fitting TRBD1. V was clipped by 5 bases and J by 2 bases; unmatched bases: 4. From germline, CDR1 is MNHEY and CDR2 SMNVEV (reference sequence). The CDR3 is 16 amino acids. This chain's CDR3 is CASSRGQGAYNSPLHF. The CDR3 DNA sequence: TGTGCCAGCAGTAGGGGACAGGGCGCCTATAATTCACCCCTCCACTTT.

Turning to this clone: This sample also contains other DNA sequences that code for the same CDR3. V gene TRBV5-1 combines with J gene TRBJ2-3, with D possibly TRBD1 on 5 matching bases. Germline lookup yields CDR1 SGHRS and CDR2 YFSETQ. The CDR3 loop spans 15 amino acids. The V and J ends lost 0 bases and 3 bases respectively, with 11 bases between them. CDR3 loop: CASSLDRPGTDTQYF. Here the CDR3 DNA reads TGCGCCAGCAGCTTGGACAGGCCCGGGACAGATACGCAGTATTTT.

This clone turned up a few times. This chain uses TRBV21-1 with TRBJ1-1. TRBV21-1 is tagged as a pseudogene. The CDR3 covers 14 residues. The DNA for the CDR3 is TGTGCCAGCAGCAAAGGTGGAGGGAGGACTGAAGCTTTCTTT. Amino acids: CASSKGGGRTEAFF.

The rearrangement joins TRBV27 to TRBJ2-5; TRBD2 matches 7 bases. This CDR3 comprises 14 residues. Germline trimming cut 7 bases from V and 5 bases from J; bases unmatched to any gene: 10. Germline lookup yields CDR1 MNHEY and CDR2 SMNVEV (reference sequence). CDR3 in amino acids: CASNPKWGGETQYF. The CDR3 DNA reads TGTGCCAGCAACCCCAAATGGGGAGGGGAGACCCAGTACTTC.

This clone was seen more than once but under ten times. The J gene is TRBJ1-5, the V gene TRBV10-3; TRBD1 agrees at 7 bases. With V trimmed by 10 bases and J by 2 bases, 2 bases remained unmatched. CDR3 length equals 12 residues. Germline V gene sequence: CDR1 ENHRY, CDR2 SYGVKD. The CDR3 coding sequence is TGTGCCACCCAGGGGGGCAATCAGCCCCAGCATTTT. As protein: CATQGGNQPQHF.

J is TRBJ1-3 and V is TRBV6-5; 8 bases align to TRBD1. V lost 7 bases, J lost 0 bases, and 5 bases stayed unmatched. The V gene's germline CDR1 is MNHEY and CDR2 SVGAGI. The CDR3 is made up of 15 amino acids. In DNA, the CDR3 is TGTGCCAGCAAGATACAGGGGGGCTCTGGAAACACCATATATTTT. Encoded protein: CASKIQGGSGNTIYF.

J is TRBJ1-4 and V is TRBV11-2, with a tentative D call TRBD1 (5 bases). The CDR3 runs to 15 residues. V was trimmed by 5 bases and J by 5 bases, leaving 15 bases between them. The germline V gene encodes CDR1 SGHAT and CDR2 FQNNGV. This CDR3 is CASSPGRIVNEKLFF. As DNA, the CDR3 is TGTGCCAGCAGCCCGGGACGGATCGTGAATGAAAAACTGTTTTTT.

This clone was recorded at least ten times. The V and J genes are TRBV7-2 and TRBJ2-7, with D perhaps being TRBD1 or TRBD2 (6 bases each). V shed 3 bases and J shed 0 bases, with 18 bases lying between them. The CDR3 runs 17 residues. Germline CDR1 is SGHTA and CDR2 is FQGNSA. In DNA form, the CDR3 reads TGTGCCAGCAGCTTGGGGGGCTGGCGGGAAAGCTCCTACGAGCAGTACTTC. This translates into CASSLGGWRESSYEQYF.

This clone was observed once. The rearrangement uses TRBV28 and TRBJ2-1, with D possibly matching TRBD1 (5 bases). The germline V gene has CDR1 MDHEN and CDR2 SYDVKM. Trimming removed 3 bases at V and 10 bases at J, with 10 bases between. This CDR3 comprises 12 residues. The CDR3 protein is CASSLYRREQFF. As DNA, the CDR3 is TGTGCCAGCAGTTTGTACAGGCGGGAGCAGTTCTTC.

The rearrangement links TRBV5-1 to TRBJ1-1, with TRBD1 matching over 9 bases. The ends lost 4 bases at V and 4 bases at J; junction bases unmatched: 5. The germline gives CDR1 SGHRS, CDR2 YFSETQ. This CDR3 is 14 amino acids long. CDR3 DNA: TGCGCCAGCAGCACAGGGACAGGGAGCACTGAAGCTTTCTTT. This gives the protein CASSTGTGSTEAFF. Using reference TRBV5-1 and TRBJ1-1 for the parts outside the CDR3, the full variable domain is KAGVTQTPRYLIKTRGQQVTLSCSPISGHRSVSWYQQTPGQGLQFLFEYFSETQRNKGNFPGRFSGRQFSNSRSEMNVSTLELGDSALYLCASSTGTGSTEAFFGQGTRLTVV.

The chain uses TRBV27 and TRBJ2-7; D is ambiguous. The V gene lost 5 bases and the J gene lost 4 bases, with 18 bases spanning the gap. This CDR3 contains 15 residues. Germline CDR1 reads MNHEY; CDR2 reads SMNVEV (reference sequence). The CDR3 nucleotides are TGTGCCAGCAGTGACCGAAGCTCTACACCTTACGAGCAGTACTTC. This gives the protein CASSDRSSTPYEQYF.